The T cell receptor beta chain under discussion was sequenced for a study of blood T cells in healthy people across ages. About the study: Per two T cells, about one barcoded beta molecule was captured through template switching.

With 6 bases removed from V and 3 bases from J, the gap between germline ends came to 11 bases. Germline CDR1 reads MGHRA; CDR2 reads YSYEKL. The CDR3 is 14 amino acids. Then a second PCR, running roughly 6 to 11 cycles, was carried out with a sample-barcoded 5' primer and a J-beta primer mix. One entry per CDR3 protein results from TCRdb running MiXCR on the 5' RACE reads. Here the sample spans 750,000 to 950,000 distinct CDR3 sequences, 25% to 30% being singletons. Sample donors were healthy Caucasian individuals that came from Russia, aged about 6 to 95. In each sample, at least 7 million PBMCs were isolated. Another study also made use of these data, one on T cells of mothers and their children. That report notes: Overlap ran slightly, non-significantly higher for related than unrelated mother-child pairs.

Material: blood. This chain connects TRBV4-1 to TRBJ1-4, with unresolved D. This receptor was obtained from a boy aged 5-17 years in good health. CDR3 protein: CASRTSPSNEKLFF. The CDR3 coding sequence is TGCGCCAGCAGAACCAGCCCGTCTAATGAAAAACTGTTTTTT.